These 9 T cell receptor beta chains came from one sample sequenced in a study of Ad26.COV2.S vaccination and SARS-CoV-2 variants. Treatment specified: about 20 received Ad26.COV2.S at low or high dose, single or two shots; 5 received placebo; per-sample allocation not given. The samples date from day 63 after the first vaccine or placebo injection. Sequencing was performed with immunoSEQ multiplex PCR; in TCRdb, only in-frame clones are kept and a portion is missing. Of around 240,000 clones in the sample, over 75% were seen once. Here the sequenced sample was peripheral blood, taken in a trial of Ad26.COV2.S vaccine versus placebo. All receptors come from a person between 18 and 59 years old who received the Ad26.COV2.S COVID-19 vaccine or a placebo.

This chain connects TRBV2 to TRBJ2-2; D perhaps matches TRBD1 (5 bases). CDR1 and CDR2 (germline): SNHLY, FYNNEI. CDR3 length: 14 residues. Trimming cost V 4 bases and J 7 bases, with 13 bases left between them. CDR3 region: CASSGLGVSGELFF. DNA of the CDR3: TGTGCCAGCAGTGGTTTAGGGGTCAGCGGGGAGCTGTTTTTT. Based on the CDR3 plus reference TRBV2 and TRBJ2-2, the full variable domain is EPEVTQTPSHQVTQMGQEVILRCVPISNHLYFYWYRQILGQKVEFLVSFYNNEISEKSEIFDDQFSVERPDGSNFTLKIRSTKLEDSAMYFCASSGLGVSGELFFGEGSRLTVL.

V and J are TRBV18 and TRBJ2-2; D is perhaps TRBD2 (5 bases). Per germline, CDR1 KGHSH and CDR2 LQKENI. V was trimmed by 2 bases and J by 2 bases, leaving 12 bases between them. CDR3 length equals 16 residues. The CDR3 reads CASSPRRVLNTGELFF. CDR3 bases: TGTGCCAGCTCACCAAGGCGGGTGCTTAACACCGGGGAGCTGTTTTTT.

The gene calls are TRBV7-2 and TRBJ2-5; maybe TRBD2 (6 bases). CDR1 is SGHTA, CDR2 FQGNSA, per germline. V was cut by 5 bases and J by 5 bases, with 21 bases left in between. This CDR3 is 16 amino acids long. CDR3 nucleotides: TGTGCCAGCAGCACACCGGTGGAGGGGAGGAGGGAGACCCAGTACTTC. Translation: CASSTPVEGRRETQYF.

This sequence joins TRBV28 and TRBJ1-5; D is ambiguous. Deletions cut 3 bases from V and 7 bases from J, with 10 bases between. This CDR3 contains 13 residues. Germline V lookup: CDR1 MDHEN, CDR2 SYDVKM. CDR3 nucleotides: TGTGCCAGCAGTTTGGCAGGTCCGCAGCCCCAGCATTTT. It encodes CASSLAGPQPQHF.

The chain is built from TRBV11-2 and TRBJ2-4, with 8 bases aligning to TRBD2. The CDR3 length is 17 residues. CDR1 is SGHAT and CDR2 is FQNNGV in the germline V gene. V was pared by 0 bases and J by 0 bases, with 4 bases of the junction left unmatched. The CDR3 DNA reads TGTGCCAGCAGCTTAGACGGCGGGGGGCTAGCCAAAAACATTCAGTACTTC. Translation: CASSLDGGGLAKNIQYF.

The chain uses TRBV13 and TRBJ2-2; D is possibly TRBD1 (6 bases). V was shortened by 0 bases and J by 5 bases, with 16 bases between the two germline ends. The CDR3 extends over 17 amino acids. Germline V gene sequence: CDR1 PRHDT, CDR2 FYEKMQ (reference sequence). In DNA, the CDR3 is TGTGCCAGCAGCTTAGGGGAAGGGGGAAGATGGACCGGGGAGCTGTTTTTT. It yields the protein CASSLGEGGRWTGELFF.

The chain has TRBV7-2 and TRBJ1-5, with a possible D match to TRBD1 (6 bases). The CDR3 loop spans 18 amino acids. V lost 1 base to trimming and J lost 0 bases, with 16 bases between them. CDR1 SGHTA and CDR2 FQGNSA come from the germline V gene. CDR3 sequence: CASSLEARGVDSNQPQHF. DNA for the CDR3: TGTGCCAGCAGCTTAGAGGCCAGGGGTGTGGATAGCAATCAGCCCCAGCATTTT.

V usage is TRBV5-6 and J usage is TRBJ2-1; TRBD2 matches at 11 bases. The germline CDR1 and CDR2 sequences are SGHDT and YYEEEE. CDR3 length: 15 residues. The J segment lost 2 bases and the V segment lost 9 bases, leaving 7 bases of the junction unmatched. CDR3 residues: CATRLAGSPYNEQFF. The CDR3 nucleotides read TGTGCCACCAGACTAGCGGGATCCCCCTACAATGAGCAGTTCTTC.

V gene TRBV7-2 combines with J gene TRBJ2-1; 10 positions match TRBD2. Trimming took 3 bases from V and 7 from J; bases not matched to a gene: 12. The V gene's germline CDR1 is SGHTA and CDR2 FQGNSA. The CDR3 runs to 17 residues. CDR3 in DNA: TGTGCCAGCAGCTTGCACGGAGCGGGAGGGCCAGGGAATGAGCAGTTCTTC. Protein product: CASSLHGAGGPGNEQFF.